Included here is one T cell receptor (beta chain) sequence, with context. What it recognizes is unknown. With 2 bases removed from V and 5 bases from J, the gap between germline ends came to 14 bases. Germline CDR1 SGDLS, CDR2 YYNGEE. This CDR3 is built from 15 residues. Both 60 Vbeta primers and 13 Jbeta primers went into the PCR. The table came from immunoSEQ multiplex PCR; TCRdb's copy has only in-frame clones and leaves some out. The sample includes roughly 52,000 clones, 45% to 70% seen only once; the top ten take about 12%. The data were obtained in a study of cytomegalovirus exposure and HLA in healthy donors. Study-wide findings and caveats: A later analysis reportedly found fewer N-insertions in an Asian-associated ancestry cluster than the roughly 670-donor mean. Confirmation was obtained in vitro that a few CMV-associated chains are specific for CMV antigens.

The donors gave bone marrow, and they were healthy. The TCR was taken from a human donor in good health. This chain joins TRBV9 and TRBJ1-5, with D tentatively TRBD1 (6 bases). The sequenced material came from PBMCs. The CDR3 sequence: CASSVTGTRDQPQHF. The CDR3 DNA follows: TGTGCCAGCAGCGTGACCGGGACACGCGATCAGCCCCAGCATTTT. The full variable domain, rest sourced from reference TRBV9 and TRBJ1-5, is DSGVTQTPKHLITATGQRVTLRCSPRSGDLSVYWYQQSLDQGLQFLIQYYNGEERAKGNILERFSAQQFPDLHSELNLSSLELGDSALYFCASSVTGTRDQPQHFGDGTRLSIL.